This TCR beta chain originates from a study of cytomegalovirus exposure and HLA in healthy donors. Of note for this clone: Its antigen is not known.

In the PCR, 60 Vbeta and 13 Jbeta primers were used. Generated by immunoSEQ multiplex PCR, the TCRdb table keeps only in-frame clones and is missing some. The table records about 120,000 clones, roughly 82% of them present only once. Study results and caveats: Reportedly, cytomegalovirus status was diagnosed with high sensitivity and specificity.

The V end lost 1 base, the J end lost 8 bases, and 14 bases lay between the germline ends. The CDR3 length is 15 residues. From germline, CDR1 is LNHNV and CDR2 YYDKDF (reference sequence). This TCR was recovered from a man aged 18 to 30 in good health and CMV-seropositive. J is TRBJ1-4 and V is TRBV15, with D maybe TRBD1 (5 bases). Sequenced input: PBMCs. For the CDR3, the DNA is TGTGCCACCAGCAGAGCCAGGGCCGTATTAGAAAAACTGTTTTTT. Encoded protein: CATSRARAVLEKLFF.